This T cell receptor (beta chain) emerged from a study of regulatory T cells in long-lasting Graves disease. This clonotype was seen many times. Building of the TCR beta libraries involved iRepertoire HTBI primers and Arm-PCR of CDR3 regions. TCRdb independently ran MiXCR on the multiplex PCR reads; one entry per CDR3 protein. The table shows 400,000 to 450,000 distinct CDR3 sequences, with roughly a quarter occurring only once. Time point: persistent/refractory GD, antithyroid drugs over 5 years with positive TRAb. With RNA extracted from PBMCs as input, the TCR library was made. The junction had 6 bases not matched to a gene; V was cut back by 11 bases and J by 1 base. This CDR3 is built from 14 residues. The V gene's germline CDR1 is MDHEN and CDR2 SYDVKM.

V and J are TRBV28 and TRBJ2-2; 8 positions match TRBD2. Sequences were derived from peripheral blood mononuclear cells (PBMCs), sampled when the disease was refractory, from a patient treated with antithyroid drugs. This receptor was identified in a female donor with Graves disease. The CDR3 DNA reads as TGTGCCGGCACTAGCGGACTGAACACCGGGGAGCTGTTTTTT. This encodes CAGTSGLNTGELFF. Looking up the rest from reference TRBV28 and TRBJ2-2 gives the full variable domain: DVKVTQSSRYLVKRTGEKVFLECVQDMDHENMFWYRQDPGLGLRLIYFSYDVKMKEKGDIPEGYSVSREKKERFSLILESASTNQTSMYLCAGTSGLNTGELFFGEGSRLTVL.